This T cell receptor beta chain was identified in a study of OX40 agonist ivuxolimab in advanced cancers. Whole-study context: Patients were infused with ivuxolimab every 2 weeks at 0.01 to 10 mg/kg.

Repertoires were generated with immunoSEQ multiplex PCR, while TCRdb's copy carries only in-frame clones and drops some. The sample includes tens of thousands of clones, 65% to 85% of them seen just once. Germline CDR1 and CDR2: SGHRS and YFSETQ. CDR3 size: 15 residues. The V end was cut by 7 bases, the J end by 0 bases, with 14 bases between. Exclusion applied to patients with autoimmune disease history or systemic immunosuppression. Overall study results and limits: It was not determined which antigens were specifically recognized by the peripheral T cells that had undergone clonal expansion.

Remarks on this clone: What it binds is not known.

Here the sequenced sample was CD4+ or CD8+ T cells sorted from blood, taken in a trial of the OX40 agonist ivuxolimab. The receptor's source is an adult with an advanced solid tumor such as melanoma, head and neck, liver or kidney cancer. The chain recombines TRBV5-1 with TRBJ1-3; TRBD1 is a possible D gene (5 bases). As DNA, the CDR3 is TGCGCCAGCTCGTTAAACGGGGGCTCTGGAAACACCATATATTTT. This encodes CASSLNGGSGNTIYF.